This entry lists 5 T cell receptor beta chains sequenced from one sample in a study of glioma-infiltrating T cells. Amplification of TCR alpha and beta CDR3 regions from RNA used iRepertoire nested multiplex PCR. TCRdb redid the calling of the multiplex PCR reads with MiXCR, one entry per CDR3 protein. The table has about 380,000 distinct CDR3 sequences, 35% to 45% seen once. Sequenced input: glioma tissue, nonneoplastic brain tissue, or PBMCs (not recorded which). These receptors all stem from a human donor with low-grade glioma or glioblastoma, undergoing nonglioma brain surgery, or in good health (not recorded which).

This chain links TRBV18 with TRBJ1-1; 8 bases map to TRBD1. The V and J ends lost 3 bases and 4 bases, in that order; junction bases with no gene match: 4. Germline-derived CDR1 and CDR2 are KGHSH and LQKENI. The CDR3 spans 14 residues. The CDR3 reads CASSPDRVGTEAFF. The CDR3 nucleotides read TGTGCCAGCTCACCGGACAGGGTGGGCACTGAAGCTTTCTTT.

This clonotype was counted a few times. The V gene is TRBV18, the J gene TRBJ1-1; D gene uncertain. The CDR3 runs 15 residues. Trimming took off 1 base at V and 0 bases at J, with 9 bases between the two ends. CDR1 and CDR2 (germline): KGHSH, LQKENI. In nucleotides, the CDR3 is TGTGCCAGCTCACCACAGGCCGGGATGAACACTGAAGCTTTCTTT. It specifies CASSPQAGMNTEAFF.

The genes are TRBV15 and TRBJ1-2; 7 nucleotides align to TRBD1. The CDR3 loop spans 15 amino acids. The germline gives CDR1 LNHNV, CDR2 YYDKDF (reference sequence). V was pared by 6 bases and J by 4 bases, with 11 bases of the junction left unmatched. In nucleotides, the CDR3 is TGTGCCACCAGTGGAGGGGGGGACAGCCTCTATGGCTACACCTTC. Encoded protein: CATSGGGDSLYGYTF.

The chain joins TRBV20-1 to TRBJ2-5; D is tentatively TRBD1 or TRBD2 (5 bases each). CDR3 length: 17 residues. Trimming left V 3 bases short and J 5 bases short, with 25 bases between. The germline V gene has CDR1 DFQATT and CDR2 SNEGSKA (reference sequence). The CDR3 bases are TGCAGTGCTAGGGACCCGAGGGACGGCTATCCCGAGGAGACCCAGTACTTC. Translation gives CSARDPRDGYPEETQYF.

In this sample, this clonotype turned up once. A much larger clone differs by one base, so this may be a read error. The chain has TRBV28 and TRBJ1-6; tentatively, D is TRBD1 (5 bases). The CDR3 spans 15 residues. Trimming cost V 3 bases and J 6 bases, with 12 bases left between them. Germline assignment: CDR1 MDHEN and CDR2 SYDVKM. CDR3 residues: CASSLADSGNSPLHF. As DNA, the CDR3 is TGTGCCAGCAGTTTGGCCGACAGTGGTAATTCACCCCTCCACTTT.